This passage covers 9 T cell receptor beta chains from one sample sequenced in a study of PD-1 blockade in classical Hodgkin lymphoma. Relapse was seen in all patients after autologous stem cell transplantation, and brentuximab vedotin exposure was variable. The assay was immunoSEQ multiplex PCR, and TCRdb's table has in-frame clones only and misses some. This repertoire shows 30,000 to 40,000 clones, about four fifths found once; its top ten account for about 31%. Sequenced material: peripheral blood mononuclear cells (PBMCs), taken at baseline. These receptors all stem from a human donor with classical Hodgkin lymphoma.

The V call is TRBV29-1, the J call TRBJ1-4; tentative D call: TRBD1 (5 bases). Germline V gene lookup returns CDR1 SQVTM and CDR2 ANQGSEA. The CDR3 sequence is 12 residues long. V was clipped by 7 bases and J by 7 bases, with 13 bases between them. The DNA for the CDR3 is TGCAGCGCCGCAGGGCTGGGTGAAAAACTGTTTTTT. It codes for CSAAGLGEKLFF.

V gene TRBV6-5 combines with J gene TRBJ1-1, with TRBD1 as a possible D gene (5 bases). Germline CDR1 is MNHEY and CDR2 is SVGAGI. V lost 6 bases and J lost 3, with 8 bases in between. The CDR3 length is 12 residues. CDR3 in DNA: TGTGCCAGCAGGGGACTTTACACTGAAGCTTTCTTT. It yields the protein CASRGLYTEAFF.

The chain is built from TRBV7-2 and TRBJ1-3; no definite D call. The CDR3 consists of 12 residues. Germline-derived CDR1 and CDR2 are SGHTA and FQGNSA. Trimming pared 5 bases from V and 4 bases from J, leaving 6 bases between. CDR3 sequence reads: CASSTSGNTIYF. The CDR3 region has the DNA TGTGCCAGCAGCACTTCCGGAAACACCATATATTTT.

The chain recombines TRBV4-2 with TRBJ2-1; D might be TRBD2 (6 bases). The CDR3 is 14 amino acids. V lost 4 bases to trimming and J lost 0 bases, with 7 bases between them. Germline CDR1 LGHNA, CDR2 YNFKEQ. For the CDR3, the DNA is TGTGCCAGCAGCCGCGGGGACTCCTACAATGAGCAGTTCTTC. Encoded protein: CASSRGDSYNEQFF.

The rearrangement links TRBV7-2 to TRBJ1-1; unclear D gene. V lost 3 bases to trimming and J lost 1 base, with 9 bases between them. CDR1 is SGHTA, CDR2 FQGNSA, per germline. The CDR3 loop spans 14 amino acids. CDR3 DNA sequence: TGTGCCAGCAGCTTGGGGAACGGGAACACTGAAGCTTTCTTT. Translating gives CASSLGNGNTEAFF.

V is TRBV18 and J is TRBJ1-2, with a possible D match to TRBD1 (5 bases). V was shortened by 6 bases and J by 4 bases, with 12 bases between the two germline ends. The CDR3 spans 13 residues. CDR1 is KGHSH, CDR2 LQKENI, per germline. CDR3 residues: CASSGGRLYGYTF. The DNA of the CDR3 is TGTGCCAGCTCGGGGGGTCGCCTCTATGGCTACACCTTC.

The genes are TRBV9 and TRBJ1-2; maybe TRBD1 (5 bases). The CDR3 contains 15 residues. Per the germline V gene, CDR1 is SGDLS and CDR2 is YYNGEE. The V gene lost 6 bases and the J gene lost 0 bases, with 15 bases spanning the gap. CDR3: CASTPGDGPNYGYTF. Here the CDR3 DNA reads TGTGCCAGCACCCCGGGGGACGGACCTAACTATGGCTACACCTTC.

The chain carries TRBV13 and TRBJ2-2; TRBD2 agrees at 11 bases. Germline CDR1 and CDR2: PRHDT and FYEKMQ (reference sequence). Losses at the gene ends were 6 bases for V and 5 bases for J; bases not matched to a gene: 5. The CDR3 length is 15 residues. The CDR3 DNA reads TGTGCCAGCAGACCCCGACTAGCGGGGACCGGGGAGCTGTTTTTT. Protein sequence: CASRPRLAGTGELFF.

The rearrangement links TRBV4-3 to TRBJ1-2; D gene unclear. The CDR3 loop spans 15 amino acids. Trimming left V 1 base short and J 2 bases short, with 11 bases between. In germline, CDR1 is LGHNA, CDR2 YSLEER. CDR3 region: CASSQGGGPNYGYTF. The CDR3 nucleotides read TGCGCCAGCAGCCAAGGGGGAGGACCCAACTATGGCTACACCTTC.